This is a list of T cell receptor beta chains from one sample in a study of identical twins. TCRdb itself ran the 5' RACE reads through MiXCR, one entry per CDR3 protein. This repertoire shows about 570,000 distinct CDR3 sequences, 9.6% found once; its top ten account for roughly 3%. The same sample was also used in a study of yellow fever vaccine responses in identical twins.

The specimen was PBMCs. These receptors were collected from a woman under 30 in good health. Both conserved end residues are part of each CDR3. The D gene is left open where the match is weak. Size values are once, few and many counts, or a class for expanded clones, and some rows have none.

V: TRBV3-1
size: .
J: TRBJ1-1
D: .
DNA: TGTGCCAGCAGCCAAGAGAGCGGCAGGGACACTGAAGCTTTCTTT
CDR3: CASSQESGRDTEAFF

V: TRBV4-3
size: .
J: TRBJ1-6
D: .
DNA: TGCGCCAGCAGCCAAGACCGAATAGGAAATTCACCCCTCCACTTT
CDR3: CASSQDRIGNSPLHF

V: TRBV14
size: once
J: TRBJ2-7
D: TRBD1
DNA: TGTGCCAGCAGCCTTCGACAGGGGTTCGACGAGCAGTACTTC
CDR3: CASSLRQGFDEQYF

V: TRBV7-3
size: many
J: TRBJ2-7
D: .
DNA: TGTGCCAGCAGTCCCGGAAGGGGAACCCCCGAGCAGTACTTC
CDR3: CASSPGRGTPEQYF

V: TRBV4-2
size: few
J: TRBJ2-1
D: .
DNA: TGTGCCAGCAGCCAACGACTAGGGAATGAGCAGTTCTTC
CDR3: CASSQRLGNEQFF

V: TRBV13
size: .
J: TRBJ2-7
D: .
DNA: TGTGCCAGCAGCTTAGTTGCGGAGGGGGGCGCTGGGGCTTCCTACGAGCAGTACTTC
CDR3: CASSLVAEGGAGASYEQYF

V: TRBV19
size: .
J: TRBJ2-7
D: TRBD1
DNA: TGTGCCAGTAGTTCCAAGGAGGACAGGGCCCCCTTC
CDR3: CASSSKEDRAPF

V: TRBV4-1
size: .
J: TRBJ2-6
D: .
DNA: TGCGCCAGCAGCCAAGAGCCAGCCCTCTCTGGGGCCAACGTCCTGACTTTC
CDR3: CASSQEPALSGANVLTF

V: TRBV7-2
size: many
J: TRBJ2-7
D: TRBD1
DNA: TGTGCCAGCAGTAGGACCCCGGGACAGGGAAAGTACGAGCAGTACTTC
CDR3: CASSRTPGQGKYEQYF

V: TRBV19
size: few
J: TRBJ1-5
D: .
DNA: TGTGCCAGTGGACAGATCAGCAATCAGCCCCAGCATTTT
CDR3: CASGQISNQPQHF

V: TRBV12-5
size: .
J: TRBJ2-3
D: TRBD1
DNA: TGTGCTAGTGGCTTAGGGGGCTACTCCACAGATACGCAGTATTTT
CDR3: CASGLGGYSTDTQYF

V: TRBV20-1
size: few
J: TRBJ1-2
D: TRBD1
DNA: TGCAGTCCCCTTGACAGGGACGATTTTTATGGCTACACCTTC
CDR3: CSPLDRDDFYGYTF

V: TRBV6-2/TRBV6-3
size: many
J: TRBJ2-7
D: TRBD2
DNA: TGTGCCAGCAGTGCCGGGACTAGGACCTACGAGCAGTACTTC
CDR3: CASSAGTRTYEQYF

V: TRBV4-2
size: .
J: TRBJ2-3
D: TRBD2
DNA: TGTGCCAGCCAGGGAAATAGCGGGGGGGCTAATACGCAGTATTTT
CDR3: CASQGNSGGANTQYF

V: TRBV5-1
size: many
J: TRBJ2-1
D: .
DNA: TGCGCCAGCAGCTTGGCGGGGGAAGACTACAATGAGCAGTTCTTC
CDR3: CASSLAGEDYNEQFF

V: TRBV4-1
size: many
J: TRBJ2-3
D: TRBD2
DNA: TGCGCCAGCAGCCAAGAGCCCAGGAGCCCCGGACTAGCGGGAGGGGTAGATACGCAGTATTTT
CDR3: CASSQEPRSPGLAGGVDTQYF

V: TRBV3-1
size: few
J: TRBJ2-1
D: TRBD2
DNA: TGTGCCAGCAGCCAGGGACTAGCGGGGCAAAACAATGAGCAGTTCTTC
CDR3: CASSQGLAGQNNEQFF

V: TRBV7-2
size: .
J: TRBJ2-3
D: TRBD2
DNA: TGTGCCAGCAGCTCGTACTGGGGACTAGCCGGGGCAGATACGCAGTATTTT
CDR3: CASSSYWGLAGADTQYF

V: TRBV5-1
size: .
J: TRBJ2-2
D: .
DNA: TGCGCCAGCAGCTTGGTTGAGCCGGCGAACACCGGGGAGCTGTTTTTT
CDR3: CASSLVEPANTGELFF

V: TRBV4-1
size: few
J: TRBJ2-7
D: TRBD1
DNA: TGCGCCAGCAGCCGCACCCAACACGACAGGGGCGGAACCTACGAGCAGTACTTC
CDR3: CASSRTQHDRGGTYEQYF

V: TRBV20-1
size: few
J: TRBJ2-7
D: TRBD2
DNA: TGCAGTGCTAGGAGGCTAGCGGGAGGGGCCATGGGCGAGCAGTACTTC
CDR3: CSARRLAGGAMGEQYF

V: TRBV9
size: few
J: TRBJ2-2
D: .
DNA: TGTGCCAGCAGCCCACAGGGCCAGGCGAACACCGGGGAGCTGTTTTTT
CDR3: CASSPQGQANTGELFF

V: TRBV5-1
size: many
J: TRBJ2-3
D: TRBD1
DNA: TGCGCCAGCAGCTGGACAGGGGGTTGGGATACGCAGTATTTT
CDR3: CASSWTGGWDTQYF

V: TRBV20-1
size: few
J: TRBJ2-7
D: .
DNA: TGCAGTCCCTCCCAATATAGGGGCGACTACGAGCAGTACTTC
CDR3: CSPSQYRGDYEQYF